This TCR beta chain was documented in a study of spatial heterogeneity in lung cancer. This clonotype came up a few times. TCRdb ran MiXCR on the 5' RACE reads and lists one entry per CDR3 protein. The sample lists around 89,000 distinct CDR3 sequences; about 12% were seen once. The sample's time point: sample taken at primary tumor resection. This TCR derives from a male donor with early-stage non-small cell lung cancer. This material consisted of PBMCs, taken at surgery.

CDR3 loop: CASSQEDPSVGELFF. CDR3 in DNA: TGTGCCAGCAGCCAGGAGGACCCCTCCGTCGGGGAGCTGTTTTTT. This sequence joins TRBV28 and TRBJ2-2; possibly TRBD2 for D (5 bases). Germline CDR1 reads MDHEN; CDR2 reads SYDVKM. V gave up 6 bases and J gave up 7 bases, with 18 bases separating them. The CDR3 covers 15 residues.